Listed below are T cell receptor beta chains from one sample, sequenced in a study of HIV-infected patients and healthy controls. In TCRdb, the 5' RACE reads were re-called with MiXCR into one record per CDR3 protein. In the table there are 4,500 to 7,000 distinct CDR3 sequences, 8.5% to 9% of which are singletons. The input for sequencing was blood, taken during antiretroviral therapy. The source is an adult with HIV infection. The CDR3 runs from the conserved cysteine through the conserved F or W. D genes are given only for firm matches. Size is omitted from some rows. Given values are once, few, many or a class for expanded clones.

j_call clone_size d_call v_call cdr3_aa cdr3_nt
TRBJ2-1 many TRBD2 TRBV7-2 CASSLRVGWIAGGPGNEQFF TGTGCCAGCAGCTTACGTGTAGGGTGGATAGCGGGAGGGCCAGGCAATGAGCAGTTCTTC
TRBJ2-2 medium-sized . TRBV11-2 CASSPLRGELGELFF TGTGCCAGCAGCCCACTCAGGGGGGAACTCGGGGAGCTGTTTTTT
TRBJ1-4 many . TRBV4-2 CASSQVRQNNEKLFF TGTGCCAGCAGCCAAGTTCGCCAGAATAATGAAAAACTGTTTTTT
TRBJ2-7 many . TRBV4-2 CASSQEQDRYEQYF TGTGCCAGCAGCCAAGAACAGGATCGCTACGAGCAGTACTTC
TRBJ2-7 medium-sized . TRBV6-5 CASSFSRQAAHEQYF TGTGCCAGCAGTTTTTCCAGACAGGCCGCCCACGAGCAGTACTTC
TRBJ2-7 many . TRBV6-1 CASSAAQSSYEQYF TGTGCCAGCAGTGCGGCCCAAAGCTCCTACGAGCAGTACTTC
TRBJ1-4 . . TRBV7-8 CASRTAATNGKLFF TGTGCCAGCAGGACAGCGGCGACAAACGGAAAACTGTTTTTT
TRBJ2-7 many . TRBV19 CASRDHNSYEQYF TGTGCCAGTAGGGACCATAACTCCTACGAGCAGTACTTC
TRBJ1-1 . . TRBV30 CAWSKVGVVGAFF TGTGCCTGGAGTAAAGTGGGGGTTGTAGGAGCTTTCTTT
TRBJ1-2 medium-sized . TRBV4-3 CASSVRRGRQSYGYTF TGCGCCAGCAGCGTACGGCGAGGGAGGCAAAGCTATGGCTACACCTTC
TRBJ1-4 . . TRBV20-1 CSATRQAPGEKLFF TGCAGTGCTACCCGACAGGCCCCGGGTGAAAAACTGTTTTTT
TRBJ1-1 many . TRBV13 CASSGGLGTTYTEAFF TGTGCCAGCAGCGGCGGCCTGGGGACCACTTACACTGAAGCTTTCTTT
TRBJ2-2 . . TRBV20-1 CSARGTNTGELFF TGCAGTGCTAGAGGAACGAACACCGGGGAGCTGTTTTTT
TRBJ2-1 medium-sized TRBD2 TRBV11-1 CASSRTSGSYNEQFF TGTGCCAGCAGCCGGACTAGCGGCTCCTACAATGAGCAGTTCTTC
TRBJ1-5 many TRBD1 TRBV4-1 CASSQFWTGGNQPQHF TGCGCCAGCAGCCAATTCTGGACAGGGGGCAATCAGCCCCAGCATTTT
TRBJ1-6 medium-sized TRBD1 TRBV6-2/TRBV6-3 CASSYYPGTENSPLHF TGTGCCAGCAGTTACTACCCCGGGACAGAAAATTCACCCCTCCACTTT
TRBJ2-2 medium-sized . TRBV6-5 CASSTGTGELFF TGTGCCAGCAGTACAGGGACCGGGGAGCTGTTTTTT
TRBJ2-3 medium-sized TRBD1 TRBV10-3 CAISERGPSTDTQYF TGTGCCATCAGTGAGAGGGGGCCTAGCACAGATACGCAGTATTTT
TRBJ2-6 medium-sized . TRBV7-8 CASKWAGANVLTF TGTGCCTCGAAGTGGGCTGGGGCCAACGTCCTGACTTTC
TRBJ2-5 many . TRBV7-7 CASSFRTQMGETQYF TGTGCCAGCAGCTTCCGAACCCAGATGGGAGAGACCCAGTACTTC
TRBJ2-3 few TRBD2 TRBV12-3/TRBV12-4 CASSTSGRASTDTQYF TGTGCCAGCAGTACTAGCGGGAGGGCCAGCACAGATACGCAGTATTTT
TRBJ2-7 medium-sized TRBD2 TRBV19 CASSMGGIGGEQYF TGTGCCAGTAGTATGGGAGGGATCGGTGGCGAGCAGTACTTC
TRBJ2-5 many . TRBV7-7 CASSLRDTDQETQYF TGTGCCAGCAGCTTGAGGGACACCGACCAGGAGACCCAGTACTTC
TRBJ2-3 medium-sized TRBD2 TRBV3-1 CASSLAALAGGPEDTQYF TGTGCCAGCAGCCTCGCGGCGCTAGCGGGAGGGCCCGAAGATACGCAGTATTTT
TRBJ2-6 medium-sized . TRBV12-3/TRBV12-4 CASSSLRKAGANVLTF TGTGCCAGCAGTTCGCTCAGGAAAGCTGGGGCCAACGTCCTGACTTTC
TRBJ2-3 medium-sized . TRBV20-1 CSASRQGGHQDTQYF TGCAGTGCTAGTCGTCAGGGTGGCCACCAAGATACGCAGTATTTT
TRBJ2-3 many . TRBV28 CASSSRGGAADTQYF TGTGCCAGCAGCTCCAGGGGGGGGGCGGCAGATACGCAGTATTTT